This T cell receptor beta chain is from a study of shared clonotypes between healthy human individuals. Details on this clone: Its antigen is not known.

Genomic DNA per cell subset filled all wells of several immunoSEQ plates. Clones were read by immunoSEQ multiplex PCR, and TCRdb kept only the in-frame ones, dropping some. The sample comprises around 2.5 million clones, approximately 94% of which are singletons, and about 0.38% rests with the top ten. The study, taken as a whole, reports: Few donors restricted represented genetic and exposure-history diversity. It was the non-shared clonotypes that had lower generation probabilities than clonotypes shared by all four donors. For sorted subsets, rarefaction showed incomplete sequencing despite large depth.

V dropped 0 bases and J dropped 4; count of bases not matched to a gene: 8. CDR3 length: 16 amino acids. Germline lookup yields CDR1 SEHNR and CDR2 FQNEAQ (reference sequence). The V gene is TRBV7-9, the J gene TRBJ1-2; 7 bases line up with TRBD1. Sequencing was performed on naive CD4+ T cells from PBMCs. Subset specified: CD45RA+ positively selected. This sequence was found in a man aged 18 to 35 in good health. Some clones in this sample may be carry-over from other donors' samples. The CDR3 loop reads CASSLAPTGYGYGYTF. The CDR3 DNA follows: TGTGCCAGCAGCTTAGCGCCGACAGGGTACGGCTATGGCTACACCTTC.